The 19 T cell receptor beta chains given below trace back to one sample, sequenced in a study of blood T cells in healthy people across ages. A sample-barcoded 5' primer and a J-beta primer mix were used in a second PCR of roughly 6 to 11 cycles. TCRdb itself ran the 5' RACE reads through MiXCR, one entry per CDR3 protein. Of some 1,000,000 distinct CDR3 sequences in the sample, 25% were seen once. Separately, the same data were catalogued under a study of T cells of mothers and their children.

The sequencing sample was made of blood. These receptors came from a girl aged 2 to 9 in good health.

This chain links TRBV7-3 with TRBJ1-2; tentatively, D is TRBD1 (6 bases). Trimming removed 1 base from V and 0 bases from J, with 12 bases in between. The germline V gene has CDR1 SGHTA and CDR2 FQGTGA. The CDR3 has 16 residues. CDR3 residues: CASSLIGTPSNYGYTF. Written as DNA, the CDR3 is TGTGCCAGCAGCTTAATAGGGACACCTTCTAACTATGGCTACACCTTC.

CDR3 nucleotide sequence: TGTGCCACCAGCAGAGATAAGGGAGAGACCCAGTACTTC. Its protein product is CATSRDKGETQYF. The chain combines TRBV15 with TRBJ2-5; D gene ambiguous. Trimming removed 0 bases at V and 4 bases at J, with 6 bases between. The germline gives CDR1 LNHNV, CDR2 YYDKDF (reference sequence). The CDR3 has 13 amino acids.

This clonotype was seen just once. The CDR3 DNA follows: TGTGCCAGCAGCCCCGATGGGGGGGCCGAAGCTTTCTTT. The encoded protein is CASSPDGGAEAFF. This chain uses TRBV4-2 with TRBJ1-1; perhaps TRBD1 as D (6 bases). The germline V gene has CDR1 LGHNA and CDR2 YNFKEQ. The CDR3 is 13 residues long. Trimming removed 4 bases from V and 8 bases from J, with 14 bases in between.

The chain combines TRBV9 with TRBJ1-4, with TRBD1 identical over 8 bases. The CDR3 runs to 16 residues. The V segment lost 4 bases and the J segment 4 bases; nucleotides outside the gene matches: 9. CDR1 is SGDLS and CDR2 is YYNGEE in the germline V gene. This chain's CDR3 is CASSSRGTGINEKLFF. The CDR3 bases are TGTGCCAGCAGCTCGAGGGGGACAGGAATTAATGAAAAACTGTTTTTT.

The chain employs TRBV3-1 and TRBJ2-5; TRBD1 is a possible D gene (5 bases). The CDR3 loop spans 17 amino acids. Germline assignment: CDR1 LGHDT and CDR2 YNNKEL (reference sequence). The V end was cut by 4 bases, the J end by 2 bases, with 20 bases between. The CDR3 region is CASSPEPLTAGQETQYF. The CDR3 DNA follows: TGTGCCAGCAGCCCTGAACCCTTGACAGCAGGTCAAGAGACCCAGTACTTC.

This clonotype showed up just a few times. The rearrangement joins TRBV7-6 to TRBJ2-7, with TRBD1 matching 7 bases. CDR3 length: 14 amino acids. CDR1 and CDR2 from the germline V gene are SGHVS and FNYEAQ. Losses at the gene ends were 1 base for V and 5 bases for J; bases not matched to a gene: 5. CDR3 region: CASSLEQGYNEQYF. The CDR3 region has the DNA TGTGCCAGCAGCTTAGAACAGGGGTACAACGAGCAGTACTTC.

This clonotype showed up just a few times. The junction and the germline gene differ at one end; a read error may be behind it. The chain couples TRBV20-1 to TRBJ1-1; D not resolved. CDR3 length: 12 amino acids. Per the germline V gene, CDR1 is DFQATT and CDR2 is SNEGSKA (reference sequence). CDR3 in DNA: TGCAGCGCTAGGCCGTCGGATCTTGAAGCTTTCTTT. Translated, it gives CSARPSDLEAFF.

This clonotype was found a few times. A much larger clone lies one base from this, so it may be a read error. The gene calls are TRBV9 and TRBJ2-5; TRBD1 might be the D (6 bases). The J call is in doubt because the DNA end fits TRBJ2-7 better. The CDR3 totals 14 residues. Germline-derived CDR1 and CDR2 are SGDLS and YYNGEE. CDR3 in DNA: TGTGCCAGCAGCGTAGGGATAGGGGGCTACGAGCAGTACTTC. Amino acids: CASSVGIGGYEQYF.

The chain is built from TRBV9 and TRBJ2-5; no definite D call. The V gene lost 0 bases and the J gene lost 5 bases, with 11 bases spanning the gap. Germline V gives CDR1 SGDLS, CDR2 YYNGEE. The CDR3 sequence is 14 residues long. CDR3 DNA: TGTGCCAGCAGCGTAGGGGGTAGTCCCGAGACCCAGTACTTC. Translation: CASSVGGSPETQYF.

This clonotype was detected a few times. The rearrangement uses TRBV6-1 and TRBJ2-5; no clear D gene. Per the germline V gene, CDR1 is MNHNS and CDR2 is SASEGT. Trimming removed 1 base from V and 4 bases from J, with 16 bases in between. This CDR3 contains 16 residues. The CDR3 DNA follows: TGTGCCAGCAGTGAAGACCAGTTCGGAGCCCCAGAGACCCAGTACTTC. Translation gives CASSEDQFGAPETQYF.

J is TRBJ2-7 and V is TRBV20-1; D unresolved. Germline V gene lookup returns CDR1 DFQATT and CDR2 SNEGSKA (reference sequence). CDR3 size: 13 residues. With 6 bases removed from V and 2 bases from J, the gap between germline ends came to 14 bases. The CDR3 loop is CSAAPGLAYEQYF. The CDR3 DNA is TGCAGTGCCGCCCCCGGGCTTGCCTACGAGCAGTACTTC.

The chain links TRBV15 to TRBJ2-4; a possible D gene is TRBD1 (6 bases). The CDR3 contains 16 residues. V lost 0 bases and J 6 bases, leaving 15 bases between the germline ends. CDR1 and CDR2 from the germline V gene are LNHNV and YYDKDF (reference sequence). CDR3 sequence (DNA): TGTGCCACCAGCAGAGAGTATGGACAGTTGGGAAACATTCAGTACTTC. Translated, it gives CATSREYGQLGNIQYF.

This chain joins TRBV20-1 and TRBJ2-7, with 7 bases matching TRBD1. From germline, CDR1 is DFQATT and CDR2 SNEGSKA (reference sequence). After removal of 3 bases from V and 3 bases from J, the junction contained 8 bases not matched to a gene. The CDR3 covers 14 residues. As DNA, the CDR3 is TGCAGTGCTAGGATAGGGGGCGCCCACTACGAGCAGTACTTC. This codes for CSARIGGAHYEQYF.

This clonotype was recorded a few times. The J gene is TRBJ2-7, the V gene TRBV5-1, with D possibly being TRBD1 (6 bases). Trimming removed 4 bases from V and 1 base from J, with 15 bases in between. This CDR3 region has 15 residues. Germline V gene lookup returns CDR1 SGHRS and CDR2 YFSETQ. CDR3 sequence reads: CASSRTGQGSYEQYF. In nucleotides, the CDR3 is TGCGCCAGCAGCCGGACGGGACAAGGATCCTACGAGCAGTACTTC.

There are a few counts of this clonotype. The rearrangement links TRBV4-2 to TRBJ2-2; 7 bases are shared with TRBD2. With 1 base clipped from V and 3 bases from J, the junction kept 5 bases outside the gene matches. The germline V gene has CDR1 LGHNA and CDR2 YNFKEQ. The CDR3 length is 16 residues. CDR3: CASSQAGLGDTGELFF. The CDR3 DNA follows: TGTGCCAGCAGCCAAGCTGGACTAGGCGACACCGGGGAGCTGTTTTTT.

For the CDR3, the DNA is TGTGCCAGCAGTTACTTAGGACAGGCAGGGGAGCTGTTTTTT. Translating it yields CASSYLGQAGELFF. The V call is TRBV6-5, the J call TRBJ2-2; TRBD1 matches 7 bases. J lost 8 bases, V lost 1 base, and 4 bases had no gene match. The CDR3 consists of 14 residues. Germline V gene sequence: CDR1 MNHEY, CDR2 SVGAGI.

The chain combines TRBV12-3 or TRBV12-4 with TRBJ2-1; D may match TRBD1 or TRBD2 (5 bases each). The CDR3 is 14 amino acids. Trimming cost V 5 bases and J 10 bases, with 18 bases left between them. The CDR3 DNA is TGTGCCAGCAGTGTATCCGGGGCGTCAAGCGAGCAGTTCTTC. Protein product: CASSVSGASSEQFF.

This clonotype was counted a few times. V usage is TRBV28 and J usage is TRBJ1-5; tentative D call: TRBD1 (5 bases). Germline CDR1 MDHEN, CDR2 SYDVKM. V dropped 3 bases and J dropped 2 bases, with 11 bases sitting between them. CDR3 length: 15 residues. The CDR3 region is CASSFSGWGNQPQHF. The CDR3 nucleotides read TGTGCCAGCAGTTTCTCAGGGTGGGGCAATCAGCCCCAGCATTTT.

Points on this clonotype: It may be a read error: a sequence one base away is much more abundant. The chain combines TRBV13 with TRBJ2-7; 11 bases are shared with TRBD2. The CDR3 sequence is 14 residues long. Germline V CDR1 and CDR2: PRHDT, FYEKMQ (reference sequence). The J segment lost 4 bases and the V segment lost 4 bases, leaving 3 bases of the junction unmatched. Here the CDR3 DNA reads TGTGCCAGCAGCTCGGGACTAGCGGAGTACGAGCAGTACTTC. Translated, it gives CASSSGLAEYEQYF.